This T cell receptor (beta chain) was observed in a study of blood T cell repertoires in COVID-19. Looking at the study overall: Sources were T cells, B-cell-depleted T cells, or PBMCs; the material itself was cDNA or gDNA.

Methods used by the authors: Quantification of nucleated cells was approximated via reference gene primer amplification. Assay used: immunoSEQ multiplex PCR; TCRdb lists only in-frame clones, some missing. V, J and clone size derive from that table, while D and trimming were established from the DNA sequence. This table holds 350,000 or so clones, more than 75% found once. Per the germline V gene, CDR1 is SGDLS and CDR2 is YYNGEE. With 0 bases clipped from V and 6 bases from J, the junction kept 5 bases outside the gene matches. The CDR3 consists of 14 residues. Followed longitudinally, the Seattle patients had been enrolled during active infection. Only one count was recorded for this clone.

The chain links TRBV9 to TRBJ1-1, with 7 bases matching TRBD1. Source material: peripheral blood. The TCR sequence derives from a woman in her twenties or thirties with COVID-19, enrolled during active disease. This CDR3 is CASSVVGRGAEAFF. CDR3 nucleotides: TGTGCCAGCAGCGTAGTGGGCAGGGGGGCTGAAGCTTTCTTT. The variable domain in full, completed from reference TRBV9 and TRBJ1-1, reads DSGVTQTPKHLITATGQRVTLRCSPRSGDLSVYWYQQSLDQGLQFLIQYYNGEERAKGNILERFSAQQFPDLHSELNLSSLELGDSALYFCASSVVGRGAEAFFGQGTRLTVV.